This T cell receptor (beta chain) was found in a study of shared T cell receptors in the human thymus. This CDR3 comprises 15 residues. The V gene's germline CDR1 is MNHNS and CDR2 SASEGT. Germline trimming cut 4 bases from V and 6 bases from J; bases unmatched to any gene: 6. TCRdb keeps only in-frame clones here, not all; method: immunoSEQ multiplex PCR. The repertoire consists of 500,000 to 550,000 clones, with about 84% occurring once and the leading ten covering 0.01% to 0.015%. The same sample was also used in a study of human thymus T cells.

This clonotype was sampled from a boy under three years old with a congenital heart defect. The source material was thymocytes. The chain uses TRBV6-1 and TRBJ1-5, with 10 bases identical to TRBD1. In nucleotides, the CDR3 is TGTGCCAGCAGTGGAGGACAGGGGGTATCTCAGCCCCAGCATTTT. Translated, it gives CASSGGQGVSQPQHF.